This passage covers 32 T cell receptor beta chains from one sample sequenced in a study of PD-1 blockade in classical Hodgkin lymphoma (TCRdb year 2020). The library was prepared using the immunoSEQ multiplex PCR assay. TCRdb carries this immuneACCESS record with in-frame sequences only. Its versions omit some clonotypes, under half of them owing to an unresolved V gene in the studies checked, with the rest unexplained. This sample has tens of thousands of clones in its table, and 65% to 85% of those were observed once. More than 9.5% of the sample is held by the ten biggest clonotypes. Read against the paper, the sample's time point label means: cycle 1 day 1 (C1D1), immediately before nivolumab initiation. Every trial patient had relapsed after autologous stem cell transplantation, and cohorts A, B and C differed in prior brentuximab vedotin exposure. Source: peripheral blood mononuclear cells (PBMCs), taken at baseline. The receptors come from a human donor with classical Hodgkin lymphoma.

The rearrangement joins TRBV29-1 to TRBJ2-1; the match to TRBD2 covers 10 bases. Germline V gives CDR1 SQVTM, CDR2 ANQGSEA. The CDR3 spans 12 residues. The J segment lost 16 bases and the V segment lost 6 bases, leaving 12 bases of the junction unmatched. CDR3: CSVGGAGGPVFF. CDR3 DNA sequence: TGCAGCGTGGGCGGAGCGGGAGGGCCGGTATTCTTC.

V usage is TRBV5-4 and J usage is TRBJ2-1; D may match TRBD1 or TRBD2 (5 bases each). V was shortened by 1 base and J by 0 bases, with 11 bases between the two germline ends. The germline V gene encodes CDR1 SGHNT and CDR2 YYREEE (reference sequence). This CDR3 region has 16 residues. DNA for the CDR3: TGTGCCAGCAGCTTGAAGTGGGGGAGCTCCTACAATGAGCAGTTCTTC. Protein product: CASSLKWGSSYNEQFF.

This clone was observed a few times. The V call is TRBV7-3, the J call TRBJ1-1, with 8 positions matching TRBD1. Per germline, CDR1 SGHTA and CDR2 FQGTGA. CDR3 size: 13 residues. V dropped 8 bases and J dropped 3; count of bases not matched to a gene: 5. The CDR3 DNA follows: TGTGCCAGCGGACAGGGAGGTTACACTGAAGCTTTCTTT. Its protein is CASGQGGYTEAFF.

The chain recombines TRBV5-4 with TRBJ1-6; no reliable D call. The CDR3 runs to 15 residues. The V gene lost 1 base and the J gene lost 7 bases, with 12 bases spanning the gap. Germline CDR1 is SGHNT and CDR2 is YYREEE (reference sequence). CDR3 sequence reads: CASSLSLSINSPLHF. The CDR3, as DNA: TGTGCCAGCAGCTTGAGTCTCAGTATCAATTCACCCCTCCACTTT.

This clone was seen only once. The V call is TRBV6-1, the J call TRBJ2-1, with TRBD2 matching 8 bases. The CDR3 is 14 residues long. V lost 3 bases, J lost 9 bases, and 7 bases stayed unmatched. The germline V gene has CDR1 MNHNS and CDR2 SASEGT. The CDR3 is CASSDVSGIGEQFF. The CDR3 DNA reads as TGTGCCAGCAGTGACGTTAGCGGGATTGGTGAGCAGTTCTTC.

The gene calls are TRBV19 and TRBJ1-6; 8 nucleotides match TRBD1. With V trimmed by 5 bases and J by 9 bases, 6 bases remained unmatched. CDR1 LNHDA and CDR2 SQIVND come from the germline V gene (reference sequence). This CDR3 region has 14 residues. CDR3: CASSVQGARSPLHF. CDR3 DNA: TGTGCCAGTAGTGTCCAGGGGGCGCGTTCACCCCTCCACTTT.

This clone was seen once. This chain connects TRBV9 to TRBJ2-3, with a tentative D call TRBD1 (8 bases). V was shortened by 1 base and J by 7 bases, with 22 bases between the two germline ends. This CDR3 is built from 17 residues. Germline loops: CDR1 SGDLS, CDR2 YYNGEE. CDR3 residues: CASSVKGGQGAPNTQYF. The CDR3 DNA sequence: TGTGCCAGCAGCGTAAAGGGAGGGCAGGGGGCGCCCAATACGCAGTATTTT.

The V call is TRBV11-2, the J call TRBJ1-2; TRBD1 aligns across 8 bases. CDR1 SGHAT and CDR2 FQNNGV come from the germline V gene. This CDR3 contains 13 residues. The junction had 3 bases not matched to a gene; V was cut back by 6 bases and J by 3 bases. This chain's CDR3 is CASRGQEHYGYTF. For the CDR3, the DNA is TGTGCCAGCAGGGGACAGGAACACTATGGCTACACCTTC.

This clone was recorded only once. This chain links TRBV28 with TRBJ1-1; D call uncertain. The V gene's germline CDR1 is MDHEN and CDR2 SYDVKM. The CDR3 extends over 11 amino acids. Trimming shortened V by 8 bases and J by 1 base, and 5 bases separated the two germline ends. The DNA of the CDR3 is TGTGCCAGCCAAGGGAACACTGAAGCTTTCTTT. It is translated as CASQGNTEAFF. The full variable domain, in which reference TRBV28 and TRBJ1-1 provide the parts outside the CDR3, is DVKVTQSSRYLVKRTGEKVFLECVQDMDHENMFWYRQDPGLGLRLIYFSYDVKMKEKGDIPEGYSVSREKKERFSLILESASTNQTSMYLCASQGNTEAFFGQGTRLTVV.

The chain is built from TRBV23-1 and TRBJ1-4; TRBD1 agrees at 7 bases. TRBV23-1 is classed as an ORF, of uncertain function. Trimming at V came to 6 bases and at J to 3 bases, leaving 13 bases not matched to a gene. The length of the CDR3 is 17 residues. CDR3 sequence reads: CASSSLRWGQPNEKLFF. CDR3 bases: TGCGCCAGCAGCTCCCTCCGCTGGGGACAGCCTAATGAAAAACTGTTTTTT.

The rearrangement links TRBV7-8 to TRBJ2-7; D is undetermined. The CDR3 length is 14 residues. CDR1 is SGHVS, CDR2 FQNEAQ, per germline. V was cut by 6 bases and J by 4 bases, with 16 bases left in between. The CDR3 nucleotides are TGTGCCAGCAGGAAGTCCCCCGAAAGGTACGAGCAGTACTTC. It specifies CASRKSPERYEQYF.

As DNA, the CDR3 is TGTGCCAGCAGTGATCTTGACAGGGCCAATGAGCAGTTCTTC. Protein: CASSDLDRANEQFF. The chain carries TRBV25-1 and TRBJ2-1; 7 nucleotides match TRBD1. With V trimmed by 3 bases and J by 6 bases, 5 bases remained unmatched. This CDR3 is 14 amino acids long. Germline V gene data show CDR1 as MGHDK and CDR2 as SYGVNS.

CDR3 DNA: TGTGCCAGCAGTTTGGGGGAGTCAGGCTTCGGAAACACCATATATTTT. Its protein is CASSLGESGFGNTIYF. The chain combines TRBV28 with TRBJ1-3, with D maybe TRBD1 (5 bases). Trimming cost V 3 bases and J 4 bases, with 16 bases left between them. CDR3 size: 16 residues. The germline CDR1 and CDR2 sequences are MDHEN and SYDVKM.

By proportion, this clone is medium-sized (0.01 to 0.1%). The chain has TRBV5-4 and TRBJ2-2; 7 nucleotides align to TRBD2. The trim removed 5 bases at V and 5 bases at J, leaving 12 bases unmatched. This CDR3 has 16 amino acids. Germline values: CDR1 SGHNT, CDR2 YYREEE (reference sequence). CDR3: CASSGEGGSTTGELFF. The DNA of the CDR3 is TGTGCCAGCAGTGGGGAAGGCGGGAGTACGACCGGGGAGCTGTTTTTT.

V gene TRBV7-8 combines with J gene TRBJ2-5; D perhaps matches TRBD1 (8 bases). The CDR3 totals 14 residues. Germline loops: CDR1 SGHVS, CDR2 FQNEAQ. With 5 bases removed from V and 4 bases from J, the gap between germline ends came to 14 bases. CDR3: CASSTGGGAETQYF. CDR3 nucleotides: TGTGCCAGCAGCACAGGGGGGGGCGCAGAGACCCAGTACTTC.

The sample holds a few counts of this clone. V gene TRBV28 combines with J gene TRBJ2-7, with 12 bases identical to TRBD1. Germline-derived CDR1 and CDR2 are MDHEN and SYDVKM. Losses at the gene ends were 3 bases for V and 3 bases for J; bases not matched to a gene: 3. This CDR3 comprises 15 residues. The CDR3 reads CASSLGTGGFYEQYF. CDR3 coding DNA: TGTGCCAGCAGTTTGGGGACAGGGGGCTTCTACGAGCAGTACTTC.

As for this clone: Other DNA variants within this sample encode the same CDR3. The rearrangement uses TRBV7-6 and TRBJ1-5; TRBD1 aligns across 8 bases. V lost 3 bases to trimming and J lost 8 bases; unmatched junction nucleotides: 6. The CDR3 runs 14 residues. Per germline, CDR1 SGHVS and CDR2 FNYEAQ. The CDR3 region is CASSLAGGGEPQHF. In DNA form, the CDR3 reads TGTGCCAGCAGCTTGGCAGGGGGCGGAGAGCCCCAGCATTTT.

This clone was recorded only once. CDR3 sequence (DNA): TGTGCCAGCAGGCGGGGCCCGGGAGGGGAGTTCTTC. The encoded protein is CASRRGPGGEFF. This rearrangement joins TRBV28 to TRBJ2-1; 8 bases are shared with TRBD2. The V gene's germline CDR1 is MDHEN and CDR2 SYDVKM. The CDR3 has 12 residues. V was pared by 6 bases and J by 14 bases, with 9 bases of the junction left unmatched.

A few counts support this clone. The chain's CDR3 is CASSLWGGETQYF. The CDR3 DNA reads TGTGCCAGCAGCTTATGGGGGGGGGAGACCCAGTACTTC. The gene calls are TRBV11-2 and TRBJ2-5; 7 bases are shared with TRBD2. Germline-derived CDR1 and CDR2 are SGHAT and FQNNGV. The CDR3 totals 13 residues. With 2 bases clipped from V and 5 bases from J, the junction kept 2 bases outside the gene matches.

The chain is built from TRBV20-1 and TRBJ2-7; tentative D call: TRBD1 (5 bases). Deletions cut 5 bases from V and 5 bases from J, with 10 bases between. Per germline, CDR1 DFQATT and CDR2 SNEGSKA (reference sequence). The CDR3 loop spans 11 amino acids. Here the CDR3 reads CSAGRVNEQYF. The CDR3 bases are TGCAGTGCTGGCAGGGTTAACGAGCAGTACTTC.

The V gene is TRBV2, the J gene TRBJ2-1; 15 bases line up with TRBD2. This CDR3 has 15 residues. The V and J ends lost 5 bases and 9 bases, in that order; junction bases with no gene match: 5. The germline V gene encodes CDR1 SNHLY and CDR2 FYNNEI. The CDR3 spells CASSPRTSGGVEQFF. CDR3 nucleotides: TGTGCCAGCAGTCCGCGGACTAGCGGGGGGGTTGAGCAGTTCTTC. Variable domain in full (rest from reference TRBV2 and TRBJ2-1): EPEVTQTPSHQVTQMGQEVILRCVPISNHLYFYWYRQILGQKVEFLVSFYNNEISEKSEIFDDQFSVERPDGSNFTLKIRSTKLEDSAMYFCASSPRTSGGVEQFFGPGTRLTVL.

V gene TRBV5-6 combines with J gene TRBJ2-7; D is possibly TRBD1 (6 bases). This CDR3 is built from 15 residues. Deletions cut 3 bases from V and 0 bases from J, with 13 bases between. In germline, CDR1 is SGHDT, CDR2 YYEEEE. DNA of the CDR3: TGTGCCAGCAGCTCCGTAACAGGGAACTCCTACGAGCAGTACTTC. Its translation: CASSSVTGNSYEQYF.

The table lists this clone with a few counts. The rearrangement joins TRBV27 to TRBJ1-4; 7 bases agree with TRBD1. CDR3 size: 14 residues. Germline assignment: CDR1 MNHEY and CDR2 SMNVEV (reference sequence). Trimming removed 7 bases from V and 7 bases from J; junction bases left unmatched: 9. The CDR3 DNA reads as TGTGCCAGCAAAGAGGGGGCGGGGGCTGAAAAACTGTTTTTT. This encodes CASKEGAGAEKLFF.

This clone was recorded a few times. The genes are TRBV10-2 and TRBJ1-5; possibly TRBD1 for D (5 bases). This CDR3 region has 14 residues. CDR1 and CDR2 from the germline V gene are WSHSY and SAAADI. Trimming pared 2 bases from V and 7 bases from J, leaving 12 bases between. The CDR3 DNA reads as TGCGCCAGCAGTGAGCTAGGAGGGGAGCAGCCCCAGCATTTT. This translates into CASSELGGEQPQHF.

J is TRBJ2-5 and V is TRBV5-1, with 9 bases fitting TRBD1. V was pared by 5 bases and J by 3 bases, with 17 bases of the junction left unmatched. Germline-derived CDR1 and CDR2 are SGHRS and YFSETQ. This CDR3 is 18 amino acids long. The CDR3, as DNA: TGCGCCAGCAGGGGGCCCCGGCACAGGGGGCTGTTTGAAGAGACCCAGTACTTC. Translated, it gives CASRGPRHRGLFEETQYF.

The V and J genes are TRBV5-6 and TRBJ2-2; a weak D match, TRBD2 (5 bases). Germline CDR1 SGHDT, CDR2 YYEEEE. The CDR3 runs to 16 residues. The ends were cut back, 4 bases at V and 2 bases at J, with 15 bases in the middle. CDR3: CASSRIGVFNTGELFF. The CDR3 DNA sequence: TGTGCCAGCAGCCGTATCGGGGTATTTAACACCGGGGAGCTGTTTTTT. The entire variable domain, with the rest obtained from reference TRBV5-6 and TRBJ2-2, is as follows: DAGVTQSPTHLIKTRGQQVTLRCSPKSGHDTVSWYQQALGQGPQFIFQYYEEEERQRGNFPDRFSGHQFPNYSSELNVNALLLGDSALYLCASSRIGVFNTGELFFGEGSRLTVL.

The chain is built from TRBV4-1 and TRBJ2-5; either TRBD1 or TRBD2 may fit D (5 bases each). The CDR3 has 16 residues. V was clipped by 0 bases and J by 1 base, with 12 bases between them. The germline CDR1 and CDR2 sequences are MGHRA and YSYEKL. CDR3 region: CASSQDWGILQETQYF. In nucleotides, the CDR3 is TGCGCCAGCAGCCAAGACTGGGGGATCCTCCAAGAGACCCAGTACTTC.

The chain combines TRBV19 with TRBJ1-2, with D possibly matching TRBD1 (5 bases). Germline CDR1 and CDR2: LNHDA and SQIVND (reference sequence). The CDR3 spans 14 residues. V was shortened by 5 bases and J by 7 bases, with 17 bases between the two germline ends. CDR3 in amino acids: CASSASSGGGGYTF. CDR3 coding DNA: TGTGCCAGTAGTGCCTCAAGCGGGGGGGGTGGCTACACCTTC.

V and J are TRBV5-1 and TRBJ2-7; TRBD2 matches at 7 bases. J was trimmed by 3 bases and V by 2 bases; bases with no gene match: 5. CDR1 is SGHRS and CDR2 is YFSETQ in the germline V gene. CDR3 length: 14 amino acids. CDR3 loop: CASSFDGRGYEQYF. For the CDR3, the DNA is TGCGCCAGCAGCTTTGATGGGAGGGGCTACGAGCAGTACTTC. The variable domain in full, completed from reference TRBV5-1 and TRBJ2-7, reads KAGVTQTPRYLIKTRGQQVTLSCSPISGHRSVSWYQQTPGQGLQFLFEYFSETQRNKGNFPGRFSGRQFSNSRSEMNVSTLELGDSALYLCASSFDGRGYEQYFGPGTRLTVT.

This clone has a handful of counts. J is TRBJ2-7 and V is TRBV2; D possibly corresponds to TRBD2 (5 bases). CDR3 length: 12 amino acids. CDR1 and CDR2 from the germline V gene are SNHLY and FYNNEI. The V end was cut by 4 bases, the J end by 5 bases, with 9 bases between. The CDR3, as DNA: TGTGCCAGCAGTGTTCTAGCCAACGAGCAGTACTTC. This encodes CASSVLANEQYF.

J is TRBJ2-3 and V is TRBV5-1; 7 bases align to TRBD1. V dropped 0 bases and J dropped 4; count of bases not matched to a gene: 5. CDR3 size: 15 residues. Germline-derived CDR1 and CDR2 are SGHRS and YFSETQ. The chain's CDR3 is CASSLAGTGADTQYF. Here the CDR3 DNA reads TGCGCCAGCAGCTTGGCGGGTACAGGGGCAGATACGCAGTATTTT.

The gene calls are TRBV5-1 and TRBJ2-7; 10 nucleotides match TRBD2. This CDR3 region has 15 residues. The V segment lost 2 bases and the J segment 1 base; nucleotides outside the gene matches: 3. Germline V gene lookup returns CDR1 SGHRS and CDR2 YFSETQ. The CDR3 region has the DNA TGCGCCAGCAGCTTAGCGGGGGGGCGGTCCTACGAGCAGTACTTC. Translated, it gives CASSLAGGRSYEQYF.